Presented here are 23 T cell receptor beta chains from one specimen sequenced in a study of cytomegalovirus exposure and HLA in healthy donors. Vbeta (60) and Jbeta (13) primers were used in the PCR. TCRdb keeps only in-frame clones here, not all; method: immunoSEQ multiplex PCR. The table has 100,000 to 150,000 clones, under 20% seen once; the top ten hold approximately 2.9%. What was sequenced was PBMCs. The receptor source for this set is a female donor in good health and CMV-seropositive.

The V and J genes are TRBV5-1 and TRBJ2-2; weak D call: TRBD2 (6 bases). V was shortened by 2 bases and J by 0 bases, with 11 bases between the two germline ends. The germline gives CDR1 SGHRS, CDR2 YFSETQ. This CDR3 comprises 16 residues. In nucleotides, the CDR3 is TGCGCCAGCAGCTTATGGGGACTCGCGAACACCGGGGAGCTGTTTTTT. It is translated as CASSLWGLANTGELFF. Full variable domain (remainder filled in from reference TRBV5-1 and TRBJ2-2): KAGVTQTPRYLIKTRGQQVTLSCSPISGHRSVSWYQQTPGQGLQFLFEYFSETQRNKGNFPGRFSGRQFSNSRSEMNVSTLELGDSALYLCASSLWGLANTGELFFGEGSRLTVL.

A few counts support this clone. This chain links TRBV6-1 with TRBJ1-2, with a tentative D call TRBD1 (6 bases). Germline V gene lookup returns CDR1 MNHNS and CDR2 SASEGT. V was shortened by 4 bases and J by 4 bases, with 22 bases between the two germline ends. The CDR3 runs to 17 residues. CDR3 sequence: CASSGGELRSGAYGYTF. The CDR3, as DNA: TGTGCCAGCAGTGGTGGGGAACTAAGGTCAGGGGCCTATGGCTACACCTTC.

This clone has more than one count but fewer than ten. The CDR3 DNA reads as TGTGCCAGCAGCTTAGCAGGGACTAGCACAGATACGCAGTATTTT. Its protein product is CASSLAGTSTDTQYF. V gene TRBV13 combines with J gene TRBJ2-3, with D perhaps TRBD2 (6 bases). In germline, CDR1 is PRHDT, CDR2 FYEKMQ (reference sequence). The CDR3 has 15 residues. V was cut by 1 base and J by 0 bases, with 8 bases left in between.

The CDR3 nucleotides are TGTGCCAGCAGCCCTCGGGTAGGTATGAGGACCGGGGAGCTGTTTTTT. Encoded protein: CASSPRVGMRTGELFF. This rearrangement joins TRBV7-2 to TRBJ2-2; D unresolved. Trimming pared 5 bases from V and 5 bases from J, leaving 18 bases between. In germline, CDR1 is SGHTA, CDR2 FQGNSA. The CDR3 is 16 residues long. Looking up the rest from reference TRBV7-2 and TRBJ2-2 gives the full variable domain: GAGVSQSPSNKVTEKGKDVELRCDPISGHTALYWYRQSLGQGLEFLIYFQGNSAPDKSGLPSDRFSAERTGGSVSTLTIQRTQQEDSAVYLCASSPRVGMRTGELFFGEGSRLTVL.

The chain carries TRBV4-1 and TRBJ2-1; 11 bases match TRBD2. This CDR3 is 16 amino acids long. Germline CDR1 MGHRA, CDR2 YSYEKL. V lost 3 bases and J lost 7; bases outside the gene matches: 8. CDR3 in amino acids: CASSHNTGTSGNEQFF. The CDR3 region has the DNA TGCGCCAGCAGCCATAATACCGGGACTAGCGGTAATGAGCAGTTCTTC.

This clone was seen only a few times. V is TRBV27 and J is TRBJ2-7; a weak D match, TRBD1 (6 bases). The V end was cut by 2 bases, the J end by 2 bases, with 13 bases between. The germline V gene encodes CDR1 MNHEY and CDR2 SMNVEV (reference sequence). This CDR3 comprises 15 residues. The CDR3 loop is CASSLLGGSPYEQYF. The CDR3 DNA follows: TGTGCCAGCAGTTTACTTGGGGGCTCCCCCTACGAGCAGTACTTC.

The chain links TRBV4-3 to TRBJ2-7; D possibly corresponds to TRBD2 (6 bases). The CDR3 consists of 15 residues. V was shortened by 8 bases and J by 0 bases, with 17 bases between the two germline ends. CDR1 is LGHNA, CDR2 YSLEER, per germline. The CDR3 is CASRLGLDPSYEQYF. The CDR3 nucleotides are TGCGCCAGCCGGCTGGGACTCGACCCCTCCTACGAGCAGTACTTC.

The chain is built from TRBV5-4 and TRBJ2-2; D gene ambiguous. The germline V gene encodes CDR1 SGHNT and CDR2 YYREEE (reference sequence). CDR3 length equals 12 residues. V lost 2 bases to trimming and J lost 6 bases, with 5 bases between them. CDR3 nucleotide sequence: TGTGCCAGCAGCTTTTTAGCCGGGGAGCTGTTTTTT. It is translated as CASSFLAGELFF.

This clone was observed a few times. The rearrangement uses TRBV10-3 and TRBJ1-1, with 8 bases fitting TRBD1. The V gene end was trimmed by 2 bases and the J gene end by 3 bases; junction bases not matched to a gene: 5. This CDR3 region has 15 residues. CDR1 is ENHRY, CDR2 SYGVKD, per germline. DNA for the CDR3: TGTGCCATCAGTGAGGGACAGGGTATGCACACTGAAGCTTTCTTT. Its protein is CAISEGQGMHTEAFF.

This CDR3 is CASSDTANTEAFF. The CDR3 DNA is TGTGCCAGTTCTGACACTGCCAACACTGAAGCTTTCTTT. The V call is TRBV2, the J call TRBJ1-1; the D is unclear. V lost 9 bases and J lost 2, with 13 bases in between. CDR3 length: 13 residues. Germline V lookup: CDR1 SNHLY, CDR2 FYNNEI.

The sample holds a few counts of this clone. J is TRBJ2-5 and V is TRBV5-4, with D unclear. The CDR3 contains 16 residues. Per germline, CDR1 SGHNT and CDR2 YYREEE (reference sequence). Trimming removed 4 bases from V and 2 bases from J, with 18 bases in between. CDR3 bases: TGTGCCAGCAGCCTGGACCCGACATCCCCGCAAGAGACCCAGTACTTC. Amino acid sequence: CASSLDPTSPQETQYF.

CDR3 residues: CASKSGTANTEAFF. Here the CDR3 DNA reads TGTGCCAGCAAGTCCGGGACTGCCAACACTGAAGCTTTCTTT. The gene calls are TRBV6-5 and TRBJ1-1, with a weak D call TRBD1 (5 bases). Per the germline V gene, CDR1 is MNHEY and CDR2 is SVGAGI. The CDR3 is 14 amino acids. The V and J ends lost 7 bases and 2 bases respectively, with 14 bases between them.

This clone was detected only a few times. The chain recombines TRBV30 with TRBJ2-1; TRBD2 aligns across 7 bases. CDR1 and CDR2 (germline): GTSNPN, SVGIG (reference sequence). Trimming took 8 bases from V and 0 from J; bases not matched to a gene: 13. The CDR3 has 16 residues. This CDR3 is CARSPLAGSSYNEQFF. CDR3 sequence (DNA): TGTGCCCGGTCCCCCTTAGCGGGTAGCTCCTACAATGAGCAGTTCTTC.

The rearrangement joins TRBV19 to TRBJ2-7; no definite D call. The length of the CDR3 is 16 residues. CDR1 and CDR2 (germline): LNHDA, SQIVND (reference sequence). V lost 3 bases to trimming and J lost 0 bases, with 15 bases between them. The CDR3 region has the DNA TGTGCCAGTAGTATTCCTCTGGGTCCTAGCTCCTACGAGCAGTACTTC. Protein sequence: CASSIPLGPSSYEQYF.

This clone came up a few times. The V and J genes are TRBV9 and TRBJ2-2; D may be TRBD1 (6 bases). The CDR3 is made up of 14 amino acids. Trimming stripped 3 bases from V and 8 bases from J, with 14 bases between. CDR1 is SGDLS, CDR2 YYNGEE, per germline. The CDR3 spells CASSAQQGWGELFF. CDR3 DNA sequence: TGTGCCAGCAGCGCTCAACAGGGTTGGGGGGAGCTGTTTTTT.

This clone has just a few counts. The sample holds other DNA sequences that translate to the same CDR3. For the CDR3, the DNA is TGTGCCACCCAGGGTGGCAGTTACAACGAGCAGTACTTC. It codes for CATQGGSYNEQYF. The chain has TRBV25-1 and TRBJ2-7, with D possibly being TRBD1 (5 bases). The V and J ends lost 10 bases and 5 bases respectively, with 18 bases between them. Looked up from germline, CDR1 is MGHDK and CDR2 is SYGVNS. The CDR3 is made up of 13 amino acids.

This chain connects TRBV20-1 to TRBJ1-1; D unclear. The CDR3 totals 11 residues. CDR1 and CDR2 (germline): DFQATT, SNEGSKA (reference sequence). V lost 3 bases, J lost 5 bases, and 7 bases lay in between. The CDR3 reads CSASLRTEAFF. The CDR3, as DNA: TGCAGTGCTAGTCTCAGGACTGAAGCTTTCTTT.

V gene TRBV18 combines with J gene TRBJ1-5, with 8 bases matching TRBD1. Germline V lookup: CDR1 KGHSH, CDR2 LQKENI. Unmatched junction bases numbered 4, after V lost 2 bases and J lost 7 bases. The CDR3 runs to 14 residues. Here the CDR3 DNA reads TGTGCCAGCTCACCAGGACAGGGTGGCCAGCCCCAGCATTTT. Amino acids: CASSPGQGGQPQHF.

The chain carries TRBV4-1 and TRBJ2-7; 14 bases map to TRBD2. Looked up from germline, CDR1 is MGHRA and CDR2 is YSYEKL. The J segment lost 0 bases and the V segment lost 2 bases, leaving 9 bases of the junction unmatched. This CDR3 has 19 amino acids. The DNA for the CDR3 is TGCGCCAGCAGCCAACCGGGACTAGCGGGGGCCTACCGCTCCTACGAGCAGTACTTC. As protein: CASSQPGLAGAYRSYEQYF.

V is TRBV5-4 and J is TRBJ2-2; D is undetermined. Trimming took 3 bases from V and 4 from J, leaving 4 bases between them. Per the germline V gene, CDR1 is SGHNT and CDR2 is YYREEE (reference sequence). The CDR3 spans 12 residues. CDR3 residues: CASSSVTGELFF. The DNA of the CDR3 is TGTGCCAGCAGCTCGGTCACCGGGGAGCTGTTTTTT. Variable domain in full (rest from reference TRBV5-4 and TRBJ2-2): ETGVTQSPTHLIKTRGQQVTLRCSSQSGHNTVSWYQQALGQGPQFIFQYYREEENGRGNFPPRFSGLQFPNYSSELNVNALELDDSALYLCASSSVTGELFFGEGSRLTVL.

This clone showed up just a few times. The chain uses TRBV19 and TRBJ1-5; 7 bases agree with TRBD1. The CDR3 is 15 amino acids. Trimming at V came to 6 bases and at J to 6 bases, leaving 11 bases not matched to a gene. Per the germline V gene, CDR1 is LNHDA and CDR2 is SQIVND (reference sequence). The CDR3: CASRPTGASSQPQHF. CDR3 nucleotide sequence: TGTGCCAGTAGGCCAACAGGGGCCTCCTCTCAGCCCCAGCATTTT.

This clone was detected only a few times. V and J are TRBV6-1 and TRBJ1-2; D is ambiguous. V lost 4 bases and J lost 3, with 21 bases in between. Germline V lookup: CDR1 MNHNS, CDR2 SASEGT. The CDR3 is made up of 17 amino acids. The CDR3 sequence: CASSANLLGREDYGYTF. DNA for the CDR3: TGTGCCAGCAGTGCCAATCTACTGGGTAGGGAGGACTATGGCTACACCTTC.

This clone was seen a handful of times. This chain links TRBV25-1 with TRBJ2-3; TRBD1 agrees at 8 bases. The CDR3 is made up of 16 amino acids. The germline V gene encodes CDR1 MGHDK and CDR2 SYGVNS. V lost 1 base and J lost 2; bases outside the gene matches: 5. CDR3 nucleotide sequence: TGTGCCAGCAGTGAATTGGCAGGGGGCTTCACAGATACGCAGTATTTT. This translates into CASSELAGGFTDTQYF.